One sample yielded the 26 T cell receptor beta chains listed below, sequenced in a study of Ad26.COV2.S vaccination and SARS-CoV-2 variants. Clones were sequenced by immunoSEQ multiplex PCR, and TCRdb holds only the in-frame ones, with some missing. The table includes a few hundred thousand clones, roughly 88% detected once. Treatment meaning: around 19 received Ad26.COV2.S at low or high dose, single or two shots; several received placebo; per-sample allocation not given. Samples came from day 63 after the first vaccine or placebo injection. This sample comprised peripheral blood, obtained in a trial of Ad26.COV2.S vaccine versus placebo. The receptors derive from a person between 18 and 65 years old who received the Ad26.COV2.S COVID-19 vaccine or a placebo.

The chain uses TRBV10-2 and TRBJ2-1; unclear D gene. Trimming cost V 4 bases and J 6 bases, with 4 bases left between them. CDR1 and CDR2 from the germline V gene are WSHSY and SAAADI. The CDR3 totals 11 residues. The CDR3 DNA is TGCGCCAGCAGTGGAGGCAATGAGCAGTTCTTC. Translated, it gives CASSGGNEQFF.

CDR3 bases: TGTGCCAGCAGTTACTCGGGGACTTCCTACAATGAGCAGTTCTTC. Its protein is CASSYSGTSYNEQFF. V gene TRBV6-6 combines with J gene TRBJ2-1; D might be TRBD2 (6 bases). The CDR3 spans 15 residues. V lost 0 bases to trimming and J lost 1 base, with 7 bases between them. CDR1 is MNHNY and CDR2 is SVGAGI in the germline V gene (reference sequence).

This clone has a single count. In DNA form, the CDR3 reads TGTGCCAGCAGTTACTCGTCCCCTTCGACAGGGTCCGAGCAGTACTTC. It specifies CASSYSSPSTGSEQYF. V gene TRBV6-5 combines with J gene TRBJ2-7; 7 bases fit TRBD1. Germline CDR1 is MNHEY and CDR2 is SVGAGI. The CDR3 extends over 16 amino acids. V was pared by 0 bases and J by 6 bases, with 11 bases of the junction left unmatched.

The chain links TRBV5-4 to TRBJ2-7, with 7 bases that match TRBD1. The J segment lost 4 bases and the V segment lost 1 base, leaving 8 bases of the junction unmatched. The CDR3 has 15 amino acids. CDR1 and CDR2 from the germline V gene are SGHNT and YYREEE (reference sequence). CDR3 in amino acids: CASSLNTGQLYEQYF. The CDR3 DNA reads TGTGCCAGCAGCTTGAATACGGGACAGCTTTACGAGCAGTACTTC.

This chain connects TRBV7-7 to TRBJ2-2, with a tentative D call TRBD1 (6 bases). Germline loops: CDR1 SSHAT, CDR2 FNYEAQ (reference sequence). The CDR3 runs to 15 residues. V lost 5 bases and J 0 bases, leaving 10 bases between the germline ends. DNA for the CDR3: TGTGCCAGCAGCCGACGGACAGCGAACACCGGGGAGCTGTTTTTT. It is translated as CASSRRTANTGELFF.

CDR3 sequence reads: CASSSTDQETQYF. The CDR3 DNA reads as TGTGCCAGCAGCTCGACAGACCAAGAGACCCAGTACTTC. The J gene is TRBJ2-5, the V gene TRBV7-3, with D possibly being TRBD1 (5 bases). The germline V gene encodes CDR1 SGHTA and CDR2 FQGTGA. V lost 4 bases, J lost 0 bases, and 6 bases lay in between. This CDR3 has 13 amino acids.

The chain links TRBV19 to TRBJ1-2; D call uncertain. Germline V gene lookup returns CDR1 LNHDA and CDR2 SQIVND (reference sequence). The CDR3 is made up of 17 amino acids. V was trimmed by 3 bases and J by 8 bases, leaving 25 bases between them. CDR3 nucleotide sequence: TGTGCCAGTAGTATCCTGCCGGAGGAAAGGGTAAGGTACGGCTACACCTTC. It specifies CASSILPEERVRYGYTF.

CDR3 coding DNA: TGTGCCAGCAGTGGCGGGGGGCCGAACACCGGGGAGCTGTTTTTT. It specifies CASSGGGPNTGELFF. The chain is built from TRBV7-9 and TRBJ2-2, with 8 bases aligning to TRBD2. Germline V gene sequence: CDR1 SEHNR, CDR2 FQNEAQ (reference sequence). The CDR3 covers 15 residues. Unmatched junction bases numbered 3, after V lost 6 bases and J lost 0 bases.

For this clone: The junction differs from germline at one of its ends, possibly a read error. This rearrangement joins TRBV6-1 to TRBJ1-5; D not certain. The CDR3 is made up of 14 amino acids. Germline CDR1 and CDR2: MNHNS and SASEGT. In nucleotides, the CDR3 is TGTGCCAGCAGTGAAGGCAGTAGCTATCAGCCCCAGCATTTT. Translating it yields CASSEGSSYQPQHF.

This clone was observed once. The chain combines TRBV30 with TRBJ1-5, with 9 nucleotides matching TRBD1. Trimming cost V 3 bases and J 6 bases; bases outside gene matches: 9. Germline V gene lookup returns CDR1 GTSNPN and CDR2 SVGIG (reference sequence). The CDR3 extends over 15 amino acids. The CDR3 DNA reads TGTGCCTGGAGCGCAGGGACAGGGCTGGGTCAGCCCCAGCATTTT. Translation gives CAWSAGTGLGQPQHF.

This sequence joins TRBV28 and TRBJ1-2, with D uncertain. The germline V and J ends were trimmed by 6 bases and 3 bases, with 17 bases remaining between them. Germline loops: CDR1 MDHEN, CDR2 SYDVKM. The CDR3 consists of 15 residues. CDR3 residues: CASRRTDEPYYGYTF. CDR3 nucleotide sequence: TGTGCCAGCAGGCGGACGGATGAACCCTACTATGGCTACACCTTC.

The chain uses TRBV7-9 and TRBJ1-4; possibly TRBD1 for D (6 bases). The germline V gene encodes CDR1 SEHNR and CDR2 FQNEAQ (reference sequence). The CDR3 loop spans 16 amino acids. With 1 base removed from V and 2 bases from J, the gap between germline ends came to 11 bases. CDR3 in DNA: TGTGCCAGCAGCTTAGTAGGGGGAAGGACTAATGAAAAACTGTTTTTT. This translates into CASSLVGGRTNEKLFF.

The chain couples TRBV9 to TRBJ2-5; TRBD2 is a possible D gene (6 bases). Per the germline V gene, CDR1 is SGDLS and CDR2 is YYNGEE. V lost 0 bases to trimming and J lost 10 bases, with 16 bases between them. The CDR3 has 14 amino acids. The CDR3 sequence is CASSVGGSGVDQYF. CDR3 in DNA: TGTGCCAGCAGCGTAGGGGGATCGGGAGTTGACCAGTACTTC. The full variable domain, rest sourced from reference TRBV9 and TRBJ2-5, is DSGVTQTPKHLITATGQRVTLRCSPRSGDLSVYWYQQSLDQGLQFLIQYYNGEERAKGNILERFSAQQFPDLHSELNLSSLELGDSALYFCASSVGGSGVDQYFGPGTRLLVL.

The chain employs TRBV24-1 and TRBJ2-7; TRBD1 agrees at 7 bases. CDR1 is KGHDR, CDR2 SFDVKD, per germline. CDR3 length: 14 amino acids. Trimming cost V 5 bases and J 5 bases; bases outside gene matches: 8. CDR3 sequence reads: CATSGGRQGHEQYF. The CDR3 DNA reads TGTGCCACCAGTGGGGGCCGACAGGGCCACGAGCAGTACTTC.

The chain joins TRBV29-1 to TRBJ1-5, with D tentatively TRBD1 (5 bases). The CDR3 spans 15 residues. Germline-derived CDR1 and CDR2 are SQVTM and ANQGSEA. Between the trimmed V and J ends, which lost 5 bases and 3 bases, there was a span of 17 bases. The CDR3 nucleotides are TGCAGCGTTTGGAACAGGTCTCAATCCAATCAGCCCCAGCATTTT. Amino acids: CSVWNRSQSNQPQHF.

The chain links TRBV7-9 to TRBJ1-3, with D uncertain. The CDR3 is 17 amino acids. Germline V gives CDR1 SEHNR, CDR2 FQNEAQ (reference sequence). V was cut by 2 bases and J by 4 bases, with 18 bases left in between. The CDR3 loop is CASSLSRRGYLGNTIYF. The CDR3 DNA reads TGTGCCAGCAGCTTAAGTAGGCGCGGCTACTTAGGAAACACCATATATTTT.

This chain joins TRBV7-9 and TRBJ1-2; D gene ambiguous. The germline gives CDR1 SEHNR, CDR2 FQNEAQ (reference sequence). The V end was cut by 2 bases, the J end by 5 bases, with 6 bases between. The CDR3 contains 12 residues. CDR3 nucleotides: TGTGCCAGCAGCTTACAGACGTATGGCTACACCTTC. It codes for CASSLQTYGYTF.

The rearrangement joins TRBV6-1 to TRBJ1-5; D perhaps matches TRBD1 (5 bases). CDR1 and CDR2 (germline): MNHNS, SASEGT. The V end was cut by 1 base, the J end by 5 bases, with 9 bases between. The CDR3 is 14 amino acids. The DNA of the CDR3 is TGTGCCAGCAGTGAAGGGTGGGGGGATCAGCCCCAGCATTTT. It specifies CASSEGWGDQPQHF.

This chain connects TRBV6-5 to TRBJ2-2, with a weak D call TRBD1 (7 bases). This CDR3 is 14 amino acids long. CDR1 MNHEY and CDR2 SVGAGI come from the germline V gene. Trimming removed 5 bases at V and 5 bases at J, with 12 bases between. The CDR3 region has the DNA TGTGCCAGCAGTATCCAGGGGGGTACCGGGGAGCTGTTTTTT. It translates to CASSIQGGTGELFF.

This chain links TRBV28 with TRBJ2-1; 7 nucleotides line up with TRBD2. J gave up 8 bases and V 6 bases, and 7 bases lay outside the gene matches. The CDR3 totals 13 residues. CDR1 and CDR2 from the germline V gene are MDHEN and SYDVKM. CDR3 protein: CASRLPGGHEQFF. CDR3 DNA: TGTGCCAGCAGATTGCCGGGGGGTCATGAGCAGTTCTTC. Based on the CDR3 plus reference TRBV28 and TRBJ2-1, the full variable domain is DVKVTQSSRYLVKRTGEKVFLECVQDMDHENMFWYRQDPGLGLRLIYFSYDVKMKEKGDIPEGYSVSREKKERFSLILESASTNQTSMYLCASRLPGGHEQFFGPGTRLTVL.

This sequence joins TRBV28 and TRBJ2-7, with TRBD1 matching over 7 bases. The CDR3 spans 15 residues. Germline CDR1 and CDR2: MDHEN and SYDVKM. With V trimmed by 5 bases and J by 3 bases, 10 bases remained unmatched. The CDR3 DNA is TGTGCCAGCAGTCCTGCCCCGGGACAGATCTACGAGCAGTACTTC. This codes for CASSPAPGQIYEQYF. Combining the CDR3 with reference TRBV28 and TRBJ2-7 gives the whole variable domain DVKVTQSSRYLVKRTGEKVFLECVQDMDHENMFWYRQDPGLGLRLIYFSYDVKMKEKGDIPEGYSVSREKKERFSLILESASTNQTSMYLCASSPAPGQIYEQYFGPGTRLTVT.

This rearrangement joins TRBV7-8 to TRBJ2-7; 9 bases match TRBD1. Per the germline V gene, CDR1 is SGHVS and CDR2 is FQNEAQ. The CDR3 length is 14 residues. Trimming at V came to 6 bases and at J to 4 bases, leaving 7 bases not matched to a gene. In DNA, the CDR3 is TGTGCCAGCAGAACCGGGACAGGGTGGTACGAGCAGTACTTC. It codes for CASRTGTGWYEQYF.

The V gene is TRBV28, the J gene TRBJ1-2, with 8 bases that match TRBD1. Per germline, CDR1 MDHEN and CDR2 SYDVKM. With V trimmed by 6 bases and J by 3 bases, 3 bases remained unmatched. The length of the CDR3 is 13 residues. Here the CDR3 DNA reads TGTGCCAGCAGCGTACAGGGGGACTATGGCTACACCTTC. Its translation: CASSVQGDYGYTF.

The rearrangement uses TRBV7-9 and TRBJ2-7; 10 nucleotides agree with TRBD2. Germline V gene sequence: CDR1 SEHNR, CDR2 FQNEAQ (reference sequence). CDR3 size: 17 residues. V lost 1 base and J lost 1; bases outside the gene matches: 7. CDR3 protein: CASSLVVRTSGSYEQYF. CDR3 nucleotides: TGTGCCAGCAGCTTAGTAGTAAGGACTAGCGGTTCCTACGAGCAGTACTTC.

The J gene is TRBJ1-1, the V gene TRBV10-3; D is unresolved. From germline, CDR1 is ENHRY and CDR2 SYGVKD. This CDR3 has 11 residues. V was trimmed by 7 bases and J by 1 base, leaving 4 bases between them. This CDR3 reads CAIKENTEAFF. The CDR3 bases are TGTGCCATCAAGGAGAACACTGAAGCTTTCTTT.

This chain's CDR3 is CASSLNSLTGELFF. The CDR3 region has the DNA TGTGCCAGCAGCTTAAATAGCCTGACCGGGGAGCTGTTTTTT. J is TRBJ2-2 and V is TRBV7-9; D is undetermined. V was trimmed by 2 bases and J by 5 bases, leaving 9 bases between them. Germline-derived CDR1 and CDR2 are SEHNR and FQNEAQ (reference sequence). CDR3 length equals 14 residues. Supplemented by reference TRBV7-9 and TRBJ2-2, the full variable domain reads DTGVSQNPRHKITKRGQNVTFRCDPISEHNRLYWYRQTLGQGPEFLTYFQNEAQLEKSRLLSDRFSAERPKGSFSTLEIQRTEQGDSAMYLCASSLNSLTGELFFGEGSRLTVL.